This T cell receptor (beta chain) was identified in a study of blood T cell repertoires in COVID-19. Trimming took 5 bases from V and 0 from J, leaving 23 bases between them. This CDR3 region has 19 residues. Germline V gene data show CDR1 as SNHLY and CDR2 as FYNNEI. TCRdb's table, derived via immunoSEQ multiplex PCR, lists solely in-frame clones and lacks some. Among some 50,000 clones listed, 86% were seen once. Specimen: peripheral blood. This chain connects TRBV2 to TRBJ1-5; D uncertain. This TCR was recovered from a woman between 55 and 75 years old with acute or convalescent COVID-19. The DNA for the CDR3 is TGTGCCAGCAGTTCCGGTGGAGGGCGATTCACAGATAGCAATCAGCCCCAGCATTTT. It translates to CASSSGGGRFTDSNQPQHF. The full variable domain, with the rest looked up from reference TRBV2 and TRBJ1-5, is EPEVTQTPSHQVTQMGQEVILRCVPISNHLYFYWYRQILGQKVEFLVSFYNNEISEKSEIFDDQFSVERPDGSNFTLKIRSTKLEDSAMYFCASSSGGGRFTDSNQPQHFGDGTRLSIL.